Below are 23 T cell receptor beta chains sequenced from a single sample in a study of post-analysis software for immune sequencing data. Broader study findings: With TRBV5-6, TRBV5-1 and TRBV20-1 included, about five TRBV segments were more frequent in patients than in controls.

Their antigens remain unidentified. Prepared libraries of TCR beta cDNA carried unique molecular identifiers. TCRdb ran MiXCR on the PCR reads and lists one entry per CDR3 protein. Of about 540,000 distinct CDR3 sequences in the sample, about a third are singletons; the top ten hold around 5.9%. The specimen was blood. All receptors come from a girl between 2 and 17 years old with multiple sclerosis.

The chain uses TRBV12-3 or TRBV12-4 and TRBJ2-5; TRBD2 might be the D (5 bases). The CDR3 length is 15 residues. V lost 6 bases and J lost 1, with 15 bases in between. The CDR3 DNA is TGTGCCAGCAGACACTACCAGCGGACCCAAGAGACCCAGTACTTC. As protein: CASRHYQRTQETQYF.

The sample holds many counts of this clonotype. V gene TRBV11-2 combines with J gene TRBJ1-1; TRBD1 agrees at 8 bases. V dropped 1 base and J dropped 3; count of bases not matched to a gene: 1. Per germline, CDR1 SGHAT and CDR2 FQNNGV. This CDR3 comprises 14 residues. Here the CDR3 DNA reads TGTGCCAGCAGCTTAGCAGGGGGCGACACTGAAGCTTTCTTT. Amino acid sequence: CASSLAGGDTEAFF.

This chain joins TRBV5-6 and TRBJ1-2; the D is unclear. Per the germline V gene, CDR1 is SGHDT and CDR2 is YYEEEE. The length of the CDR3 is 13 residues. Trimming shortened V by 1 base and J by 5 bases, and 9 bases separated the two germline ends. In DNA form, the CDR3 reads TGTGCCAGCAGCTTGTGGACCCCTTATGGCTACACCTTC. This gives the protein CASSLWTPYGYTF.

V gene TRBV6-5 combines with J gene TRBJ2-3; 9 nucleotides agree with TRBD2. The CDR3 contains 16 residues. V shed 5 bases, J shed 4 bases, and the junction held 10 bases outside the gene matches. Germline V gene data show CDR1 as MNHEY and CDR2 as SVGAGI. The DNA for the CDR3 is TGTGCCAGCAGTCCCCTAGCTAGCGGGGTTCCAGATACGCAGTATTTT. Translated: CASSPLASGVPDTQYF.

This clonotype has only a few counts. Compared with germline, one end of the junction differs, possibly owing to a read error. CDR3 amino acids: CAIGFSGDTEAFF. The CDR3 DNA sequence: TGCGCCATCGGGTTTTCAGGGGATACTGAAGCTTTCTTT. The genes are TRBV10-3 and TRBJ1-1; D is possibly TRBD1 (6 bases). Germline V lookup: CDR1 ENHRY, CDR2 SYGVKD. The CDR3 sequence is 13 residues long.

The chain carries TRBV29-1 and TRBJ2-5; maybe TRBD2 (6 bases). Germline loops: CDR1 SQVTM, CDR2 ANQGSEA. The CDR3 is 12 residues long. Trimming took 5 bases from V and 1 from J, leaving 8 bases between them. Written as DNA, the CDR3 is TGCAGCGTTCGGGGGACCCAAGAGACCCAGTACTTC. It yields the protein CSVRGTQETQYF.

This clonotype came up a few times. The rearrangement uses TRBV7-9 and TRBJ2-1, with D possibly matching TRBD2 (6 bases). CDR3 length equals 20 residues. CDR1 and CDR2 (germline): SEHNR, FQNEAQ (reference sequence). V lost 2 bases, J lost 4 bases, and 27 bases lay in between. CDR3 DNA: TGTGCCAGCAGCTTATTGGTCGGCGCGGGGCGGGGCCTACTATACAATGAGCAGTTCTTC. Its protein product is CASSLLVGAGRGLLYNEQFF.

The chain carries TRBV15 and TRBJ1-1; 7 nucleotides line up with TRBD1. Losses at the gene ends were 1 base for V and 4 bases for J; bases not matched to a gene: 9. The CDR3 sequence is 16 residues long. The germline CDR1 and CDR2 sequences are LNHNV and YYDKDF (reference sequence). This CDR3 reads CATSRGQGGSGTEAFF. The DNA for the CDR3 is TGTGCCACCAGCAGAGGACAGGGAGGGTCGGGCACTGAAGCTTTCTTT.

This clonotype has only a few counts. CDR3 DNA: TGCAGTGCCCAAGAGGGACAGGGGGACTACGAGCAGTACTTC. Its translation is CSAQEGQGDYEQYF. V usage is TRBV20-1 and J usage is TRBJ2-7, with 11 bases aligning to TRBD1. The CDR3 consists of 14 residues. J lost 3 bases, V lost 6 bases, and 7 bases had no gene match. CDR1 DFQATT and CDR2 SNEGSKA come from the germline V gene (reference sequence).

This clonotype was recorded a few times. The chain uses TRBV4-2 and TRBJ2-1; TRBD2 matches at 9 bases. Germline V gene sequence: CDR1 LGHNA, CDR2 YNFKEQ. CDR3 length: 18 amino acids. V lost 1 base, J lost 0 bases, and 7 bases stayed unmatched. CDR3 amino acids: CASSQVVSGGHSYNEQFF. The CDR3 DNA follows: TGTGCCAGCAGCCAAGTTGTCAGCGGGGGGCACTCCTACAATGAGCAGTTCTTC.

CDR3 in amino acids: CSARGGRSYGYTF. In DNA, the CDR3 is TGCAGTGCCCGGGGGGGTCGCTCTTATGGCTACACCTTC. The chain joins TRBV20-1 to TRBJ1-2; a weak D match, TRBD1 (5 bases). V gave up 6 bases and J gave up 5 bases, with 16 bases separating them. CDR1 and CDR2 (germline): DFQATT, SNEGSKA (reference sequence). The CDR3 is 13 amino acids.

Only a few counts were recorded for this clonotype. This chain links TRBV7-2 with TRBJ1-5; 9 nucleotides agree with TRBD1. The CDR3 runs to 14 residues. Germline-derived CDR1 and CDR2 are SGHTA and FQGNSA. The J segment lost 5 bases and the V segment lost 5 bases, leaving 4 bases of the junction unmatched. The CDR3 sequence: CASSTGTGYQPQHF. CDR3 sequence (DNA): TGTGCCAGCAGCACCGGGACAGGGTATCAGCCCCAGCATTTT.

V usage is TRBV6-5 and J usage is TRBJ2-7; 11 nucleotides line up with TRBD1. V shed 7 bases and J 6 bases; nucleotides not matched to a gene: 5. This CDR3 is built from 13 residues. Germline V gene sequence: CDR1 MNHEY, CDR2 SVGAGI. CDR3 in DNA: TGTGCCAGCAACCGGGACAGGGGGGGCGAGCAGTACTTC. This translates into CASNRDRGGEQYF.

V usage is TRBV15 and J usage is TRBJ2-1, with 8 bases fitting TRBD2. V was clipped by 3 bases and J by 0 bases; unmatched bases: 13. The CDR3 runs to 19 residues. CDR1 LNHNV and CDR2 YYDKDF come from the germline V gene (reference sequence). The CDR3 is CATSSRVPLAGSSYNEQFF. In DNA form, the CDR3 reads TGTGCCACCAGCAGTCGTGTCCCTTTAGCGGGGAGCTCCTACAATGAGCAGTTCTTC.

The chain has TRBV9 and TRBJ2-4, with D maybe TRBD1 (6 bases). Germline loops: CDR1 SGDLS, CDR2 YYNGEE. V dropped 2 bases and J dropped 8 bases, with 17 bases sitting between them. There are 15 residues in the CDR3. This CDR3 is CASSVRGGLGDIQYF. The CDR3 DNA is TGTGCCAGCAGCGTCCGAGGGGGATTGGGGGACATTCAGTACTTC.

The chain employs TRBV7-9 and TRBJ2-3, with 7 bases that match TRBD1. The CDR3 has 16 amino acids. Germline V gene data show CDR1 as SEHNR and CDR2 as FQNEAQ (reference sequence). After removal of 7 bases from V and 0 bases from J, the junction contained 10 bases not matched to a gene. CDR3 protein: CASTRTGPLSTDTQYF. CDR3 bases: TGTGCCAGCACTAGGACAGGACCACTTAGCACAGATACGCAGTATTTT.

V gene TRBV10-3 combines with J gene TRBJ2-5; the D gene is possibly TRBD2 (6 bases). The CDR3 contains 15 residues. In germline, CDR1 is ENHRY, CDR2 SYGVKD. With 7 bases removed from V and 3 bases from J, the gap between germline ends came to 18 bases. CDR3 in DNA: TGTGCCATCAACCACGGGGGATCCCCGGAAGAGACCCAGTACTTC. It encodes CAINHGGSPEETQYF.

In its sample, this clonotype was seen a few times. The chain carries TRBV5-5 and TRBJ1-6, with D unresolved. Trimming cost V 4 bases and J 3 bases, with 8 bases left between them. Germline CDR1 reads SGHKS; CDR2 reads YYEKEE (reference sequence). The CDR3 consists of 14 residues. For the CDR3, the DNA is TGTGCCAGCAGCCTTATTATCTATAATTCACCCCTCCACTTT. Translating gives CASSLIIYNSPLHF.

The rearrangement joins TRBV20-1 to TRBJ2-1; the D is unclear. The CDR3 has 12 residues. CDR1 and CDR2 (germline): DFQATT, SNEGSKA (reference sequence). The V end lost 6 bases, the J end lost 7 bases, and 13 bases lay between the germline ends. In nucleotides, the CDR3 is TGCAGTGCAGACCTCAGTGGGAATGAGCAGTTCTTC. Protein: CSADLSGNEQFF.

At least ten counts were recorded for this clonotype. In DNA, the CDR3 is TGTGCCAGCAGCCCAAGGACAGACAATGAGCAGTTCTTC. Its translation is CASSPRTDNEQFF. V is TRBV6-5 and J is TRBJ2-1, with D maybe TRBD1 (6 bases). This CDR3 spans 13 amino acids. Germline CDR1 is MNHEY and CDR2 is SVGAGI. Deletions cut 6 bases from V and 5 bases from J, with 11 bases between.

This chain joins TRBV27 and TRBJ2-7; D is undetermined. The CDR3 loop spans 14 amino acids. Germline V lookup: CDR1 MNHEY, CDR2 SMNVEV (reference sequence). V lost 6 bases and J 3 bases, leaving 15 bases between the germline ends. The CDR3 sequence: CASSPDQLCYEQYF. CDR3 DNA: TGTGCCAGCAGCCCCGACCAGCTGTGCTACGAGCAGTACTTC.

The chain links TRBV10-1 to TRBJ2-1; D may be TRBD2 (6 bases). The CDR3 is made up of 12 amino acids. CDR1 WNHNN and CDR2 SYGVQD come from the germline V gene (reference sequence). Between the trimmed V and J ends, which lost 6 bases and 9 bases, there was a span of 12 bases. In DNA, the CDR3 is TGCGCCAGCAGCCCTGGAGGGTTTGAGCAGTTCTTC. It specifies CASSPGGFEQFF.

A few counts support this clonotype. The V and J genes are TRBV10-3 and TRBJ2-1; D may be TRBD1 (5 bases). CDR1 and CDR2 (germline): ENHRY, SYGVKD. Trimming removed 3 bases at V and 0 bases at J, with 15 bases between. The CDR3 runs 17 residues. The CDR3 sequence is CAISESALTASYNEQFF. The CDR3 DNA sequence: TGTGCCATCAGTGAATCCGCTTTGACAGCCTCCTACAATGAGCAGTTCTTC.